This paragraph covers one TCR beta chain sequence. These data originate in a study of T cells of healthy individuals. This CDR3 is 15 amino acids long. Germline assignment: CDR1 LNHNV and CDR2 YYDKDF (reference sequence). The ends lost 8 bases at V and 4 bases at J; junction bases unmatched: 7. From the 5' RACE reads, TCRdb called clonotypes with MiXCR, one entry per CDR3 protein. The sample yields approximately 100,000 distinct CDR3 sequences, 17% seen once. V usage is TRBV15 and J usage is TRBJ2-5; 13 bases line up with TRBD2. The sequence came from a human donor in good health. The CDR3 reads CATGTSGIGGETQYF. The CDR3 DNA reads TGTGCCACCGGGACTAGCGGGATAGGCGGAGAGACCCAGTACTTC.